This T cell receptor beta chain was obtained from a study of CD8 T cells in ankylosing spondylitis. Broader study findings: Past research had described some motif variants in reactive arthritis synovial fluid and blood. Clones tied to disease were said to be significantly enriched in matched ankylosing spondylitis synovial fluid. Several highly homologous variants formed a TCR beta motif that appeared characteristic of ankylosing spondylitis blood.

This clonotype has ten or more counts. Antigen: not known. TCRdb recomputed calls from the 5' RACE reads with MiXCR, one row per CDR3 protein. The sample contains around 150,000 distinct CDR3 sequences, more than 40% of which appear only once. This TCR was recovered from a male donor with ankylosing spondylitis. Sequenced material: synovial fluid, either unsorted or a sorted T cell fraction (not recorded which).

The CDR3 reads CASSPMAGGTEAFF. CDR3 coding DNA: TGTGCCAGCAGCCCTATGGCTGGGGGAACTGAAGCTTTCTTT. This chain connects TRBV3-1 to TRBJ1-1, with D tentatively TRBD1 (5 bases). CDR3 length: 14 residues. V was clipped by 4 bases and J by 5 bases, with 14 bases between them. CDR1 LGHDT and CDR2 YNNKEL come from the germline V gene (reference sequence).